The 8 T cell receptor beta chains listed next were all sequenced from one sample in a study of T cell responses to AZD1222 COVID-19 vaccine. TCRdb keeps only in-frame clones here, not all; method: immunoSEQ multiplex PCR. The sample lists 150,000 to 200,000 clones, more than 80% occurring once. Source: peripheral blood, taken 28 days after the second dose of the MenACWY control vaccine. These receptors were taken from an adult who received the MenACWY meningococcal vaccine as a control.

V and J are TRBV5-1 and TRBJ2-2; D is undetermined. V was clipped by 0 bases and J by 0 bases, with 3 bases between them. The CDR3 runs 14 residues. CDR1 is SGHRS and CDR2 is YFSETQ in the germline V gene. The CDR3 DNA reads TGCGCCAGCAGCTTGGGGTCGAACACCGGGGAGCTGTTTTTT. The encoded protein is CASSLGSNTGELFF.

The rearrangement links TRBV5-5 to TRBJ1-1; possibly TRBD1 for D (5 bases). Trimming stripped 2 bases from V and 8 bases from J, with 16 bases between. Germline lookup yields CDR1 SGHKS and CDR2 YYEKEE (reference sequence). The CDR3 sequence is 14 residues long. CDR3 in amino acids: CASSFGPGRGEAFF. CDR3 coding DNA: TGTGCCAGCAGCTTTGGTCCGGGAAGGGGAGAAGCTTTCTTT. Filled out from reference TRBV5-5 and TRBJ1-1, the complete variable domain reads DAGVTQSPTHLIKTRGQQVTLRCSPISGHKSVSWYQQVLGQGPQFIFQYYEKEERGRGNFPDRFSARQFPNYSSELNVNALLLGDSALYLCASSFGPGRGEAFFGQGTRLTVV.

V usage is TRBV28 and J usage is TRBJ1-5; 8 nucleotides match TRBD1. Germline CDR1 is MDHEN and CDR2 is SYDVKM. The CDR3 has 16 residues. Trimming at V came to 6 bases and at J to 0 bases, leaving 7 bases not matched to a gene. In DNA form, the CDR3 reads TGTGCCAGCAGCTCAGGGGGCGGAAATAGCAATCAGCCCCAGCATTTT. Its translation is CASSSGGGNSNQPQHF.

The rearrangement uses TRBV15 and TRBJ1-5, with D tentatively TRBD1 (5 bases). Germline V lookup: CDR1 LNHNV, CDR2 YYDKDF (reference sequence). Trimming removed 5 bases from V and 6 bases from J, with 20 bases in between. This CDR3 is built from 16 residues. CDR3 in amino acids: CATSATRGRHPQPQHF. In DNA, the CDR3 is TGTGCCACCAGCGCTACGCGGGGACGACACCCTCAGCCCCAGCATTTT.

This rearrangement joins TRBV5-1 to TRBJ2-7, with 7 positions matching TRBD1. The CDR3 extends over 14 amino acids. Trimming at V came to 4 bases and at J to 2 bases, leaving 6 bases not matched to a gene. CDR1 and CDR2 from the germline V gene are SGHRS and YFSETQ. The CDR3 loop is CASSRQGGPYEQYF. CDR3 in DNA: TGCGCCAGCAGCCGACAGGGCGGCCCCTACGAGCAGTACTTC.

This clone was found once. The gene calls are TRBV24-1 and TRBJ2-1; 8 bases agree with TRBD1. CDR3 size: 14 residues. CDR1 and CDR2 (germline): KGHDR, SFDVKD. J lost 4 bases, V lost 7 bases, and 5 bases had no gene match. CDR3 sequence (DNA): TGTGCCACCAGCGAGACAGGGGAGTACAATGAGCAGTTCTTC. Its protein product is CATSETGEYNEQFF.

This rearrangement joins TRBV9 to TRBJ1-4; TRBD1 matches 10 bases. CDR1 is SGDLS, CDR2 YYNGEE, per germline. There are 15 residues in the CDR3. Germline trimming cut 4 bases from V and 7 bases from J; bases unmatched to any gene: 7. The CDR3 region is CASSLRDRGGEKLFF. CDR3 sequence (DNA): TGTGCCAGCAGCCTCCGGGACAGGGGTGGTGAAAAACTGTTTTTT.

This sequence joins TRBV6-5 and TRBJ1-1, with TRBD1 matching 7 bases. J gave up 4 bases and V 2 bases, and 4 bases lay outside the gene matches. This CDR3 is 14 amino acids long. Germline V gene lookup returns CDR1 MNHEY and CDR2 SVGAGI. The CDR3 sequence: CASSYGQGGTEAFF. CDR3 sequence (DNA): TGTGCCAGCAGTTACGGGCAGGGGGGCACTGAAGCTTTCTTT.